What follows is one TCR beta chain and its context. Its target is unknown. Trimming took off 1 base at V and 2 bases at J, with 13 bases between the two ends. CDR1 and CDR2 from the germline V gene are LGHDT and YNNKEL (reference sequence). There are 16 residues in the CDR3. The sample is drawn from a study of blood T cells in healthy people across ages. Study overall: The template switching approach captured approximately one barcoded beta molecule for every two T cells. Regarding the study as a whole: Versus aged donors, long-lived donors had higher diversity and more naive CD4+ cells. Observed TCR beta diversity per million T cells went down as age went up. This fall followed a roughly linear course with age.

A second PCR, run for 7 to 11 cycles, used a sample-barcoded 5' primer plus a J-beta primer mix. From each sample, at least 3 million paired-end reads containing CDR3 were obtained. TCRdb ran MiXCR on the 5' RACE reads and lists one entry per CDR3 protein. Of 550,000 to 600,000 distinct CDR3 sequences detected, 25% to 30% appear once; the ten largest clones hold approximately 18%. The sequence was obtained from a woman in her sixties or seventies in good health. Specimen: blood. The chain recombines TRBV3-1 with TRBJ2-3; maybe TRBD1 (5 bases). In DNA, the CDR3 is TGTGCCAGCAGCCAAGTGATAACAGGCATCACAGATACGCAGTATTTT. Protein sequence: CASSQVITGITDTQYF.